These 19 T cell receptor beta chains were all obtained from the same sample, sequenced in a study of vaccination and CD4 T cells after COVID-19. The sample's treatment: roughly 10-day PBMC culture with coronavirus spike peptide pools or control peptides (ViraFEST assay). These receptors' antigens are unknown. The Oncomine TCR Beta short-read assay was what sequenced the DNA obtained from cultured CD4+ T cells. MiXCR, run by TCRdb on the PCR reads, gives a single entry per CDR3 protein. The table records about 11,000 distinct CDR3 sequences, around 47% of them present only once. Specimen: CD4+ T cells from blood, cultured in vitro. These receptors all come from a human donor who had recovered from COVID-19.

This chain joins TRBV20-1 and TRBJ2-5, with D possibly being TRBD2 (6 bases). Germline CDR1 DFQATT, CDR2 SNEGSKA (reference sequence). The CDR3 covers 14 residues. The V end lost 3 bases, the J end lost 3 bases, and 14 bases lay between the germline ends. The CDR3 protein is CSASNWDLKETQYF. The DNA of the CDR3 is TGCAGTGCTAGTAACTGGGACTTGAAAGAGACCCAGTACTTC.

The chain joins TRBV11-2 to TRBJ2-5, with TRBD2 matching over 8 bases. The CDR3 loop spans 17 amino acids. CDR1 and CDR2 (germline): SGHAT, FQNNGV. Trimming took 2 bases from V and 5 from J; bases not matched to a gene: 13. The CDR3 region is CASSLSENRGGSETQYF. The CDR3 bases are TGTGCCAGCAGCTTAAGCGAGAACCGGGGGGGCTCTGAGACCCAGTACTTC.

Only a few counts were recorded for this clonotype. CDR3 sequence: CASSQDHFGSLGGYTF. The CDR3 DNA is TGCGCCAGCAGCCAAGATCACTTCGGCAGCTTAGGGGGCTACACCTTC. J is TRBJ1-2 and V is TRBV4-3, with D hard to call. The CDR3 is made up of 16 amino acids. Germline V gives CDR1 LGHNA, CDR2 YSLEER. V was clipped by 0 bases and J by 8 bases, with 19 bases between them.

The chain joins TRBV6-2 or TRBV6-3 to TRBJ2-7; 7 bases align to TRBD2. The germline V gene has CDR1 MNHEY and CDR2 SVGEGT. The length of the CDR3 is 15 residues. Trimming at V came to 7 bases and at J to 0 bases, leaving 9 bases not matched to a gene. The DNA of the CDR3 is TGTGCCAGCACCCATGAACGGGACTACTCCTACGAGCAGTACTTC. As protein: CASTHERDYSYEQYF.

This chain uses TRBV20-1 with TRBJ2-3; maybe TRBD2 (5 bases). Between the trimmed V and J ends, which lost 5 bases and 3 bases, there was a span of 12 bases. The CDR3 runs 13 residues. Germline values: CDR1 DFQATT, CDR2 SNEGSKA (reference sequence). The CDR3 protein is CSADSTGTDTQYF. In DNA form, the CDR3 reads TGCAGTGCTGATTCAACGGGGACAGATACGCAGTATTTT.

A remark on this clonotype: Mismatch with germline at one junction end may stem from a read error. The chain uses TRBV7-7 and TRBJ2-3; perhaps TRBD1 as D (5 bases). This CDR3 has 13 residues. CDR1 and CDR2 (germline): SSHAT, FNYEAQ (reference sequence). CDR3 sequence reads: CASSLPGQDTQYF. CDR3 nucleotides: TGTGCTAGCAGCTTACCAGGACAAGATACGCAGTATTTT. The full variable domain, its missing parts supplied by reference TRBV7-7 and TRBJ2-3, is GAGVSQSPRYKVTKRGQDVTLRCDPISSHATLYWYQQALGQGPEFLTYFNYEAQPDKSGLPSDRFSAERPEGSISTLTIQRTEQRDSAMYRCASSLPGQDTQYFGPGTRLTVL.

The chain couples TRBV5-1 to TRBJ2-7; TRBD2 might be the D (5 bases). With 0 bases removed from V and 7 bases from J, the gap between germline ends came to 14 bases. Looked up from germline, CDR1 is SGHRS and CDR2 is YFSETQ. The CDR3 extends over 14 amino acids. This CDR3 reads CASSLVTERGEQYF. The CDR3 coding sequence is TGCGCCAGCAGCTTGGTTACAGAACGGGGTGAGCAGTACTTC. The whole variable domain, remainder taken from reference TRBV5-1 and TRBJ2-7, is KAGVTQTPRYLIKTRGQQVTLSCSPISGHRSVSWYQQTPGQGLQFLFEYFSETQRNKGNFPGRFSGRQFSNSRSEMNVSTLELGDSALYLCASSLVTERGEQYFGPGTRLTVT.

The chain joins TRBV20-1 to TRBJ2-3; 8 bases line up with TRBD1. This CDR3 spans 13 amino acids. With V trimmed by 5 bases and J by 4 bases, 5 bases remained unmatched. CDR1 and CDR2 from the germline V gene are DFQATT and SNEGSKA (reference sequence). The CDR3 loop is CSAPETGADTQYF. The DNA of the CDR3 is TGCAGTGCTCCAGAGACAGGGGCAGATACGCAGTATTTT.

This chain links TRBV5-4 with TRBJ1-2; D possibly corresponds to TRBD1 (5 bases). V was cut by 4 bases and J by 0 bases, with 10 bases left in between. Germline V gives CDR1 SGHNT, CDR2 YYREEE (reference sequence). The CDR3 contains 14 residues. CDR3 coding DNA: TGTGCCAGCAGCATTGAGGGGTCTAACTATGGCTACACCTTC. Translating it yields CASSIEGSNYGYTF.

This chain joins TRBV27 and TRBJ2-3; 8 bases agree with TRBD2. The germline CDR1 and CDR2 sequences are MNHEY and SMNVEV (reference sequence). The CDR3 runs to 14 residues. Losses at the gene ends were 4 bases for V and 3 bases for J; bases not matched to a gene: 3. Written as DNA, the CDR3 is TGTGCCAGCAGTTCGGGACTAGGAACAGATACGCAGTATTTT. This sequence encodes CASSSGLGTDTQYF.

V is TRBV6-1 and J is TRBJ1-1, with D tentatively TRBD1 (6 bases). Per germline, CDR1 MNHNS and CDR2 SASEGT. Between the trimmed V and J ends, which lost 6 bases and 1 base, there was a span of 18 bases. The CDR3 covers 16 residues. The CDR3 reads CASSWDKRRGNTEAFF. The CDR3 bases are TGTGCCAGCAGCTGGGACAAACGCCGAGGGAACACTGAAGCTTTCTTT.

V is TRBV19 and J is TRBJ1-4; D unclear. V gave up 5 bases and J gave up 8 bases, with 15 bases separating them. This CDR3 is built from 14 residues. Germline lookup yields CDR1 LNHDA and CDR2 SQIVND (reference sequence). In nucleotides, the CDR3 is TGTGCCAGTAGTTTGTCAACCGTCGGCGAAAAACTGTTTTTT. It translates to CASSLSTVGEKLFF.

A few counts support this clonotype. The chain is built from TRBV7-8 and TRBJ1-1, with TRBD1 identical over 12 bases. CDR1 is SGHVS and CDR2 is FQNEAQ in the germline V gene. CDR3 length: 16 amino acids. Trimming took 5 bases from V and 6 from J; bases not matched to a gene: 10. The DNA for the CDR3 is TGTGCCAGCAGCCCAGGACTCTGGGACAGGGGGCCTGAAGCTTTCTTT. Translated, it gives CASSPGLWDRGPEAFF.

This clonotype appeared a few times. The chain has TRBV2 and TRBJ1-1, with TRBD1 matching over 7 bases. V was clipped by 9 bases and J by 1 base; unmatched bases: 8. CDR1 and CDR2 (germline): SNHLY, FYNNEI. The CDR3 loop spans 14 amino acids. This chain's CDR3 is CARGTAKPNTEAFF. CDR3 in DNA: TGTGCCAGAGGGACAGCTAAACCGAACACTGAAGCTTTCTTT.

The chain couples TRBV12-3 or TRBV12-4 to TRBJ2-7; 12 bases align to TRBD1. This CDR3 spans 15 amino acids. Losses at the gene ends were 4 bases for V and 7 bases for J; bases not matched to a gene: 8. CDR3: CASSSGGQGAREQYF. The DNA for the CDR3 is TGTGCCAGCAGTTCTGGGGGACAGGGGGCGCGAGAGCAGTACTTC.

This rearrangement joins TRBV9 to TRBJ2-2; 11 positions match TRBD1. The CDR3 has 15 amino acids. CDR1 and CDR2 from the germline V gene are SGDLS and YYNGEE. V gave up 5 bases and J gave up 4 bases; unmatched junction bases: 4. The CDR3 region has the DNA TGTGCCAGCAGTTCGGACAGGGGGCGCACCGGGGAGCTGTTTTTT. The encoded protein is CASSSDRGRTGELFF.

The CDR3, as DNA: TGTGCCAGCAGTCCCCTTTCGCGGAACACCGGGGAGCTGTTTTTT. It yields the protein CASSPLSRNTGELFF. The V call is TRBV6-2 or TRBV6-3, the J call TRBJ2-2; D not certain. There are 15 residues in the CDR3. Trimming took off 5 bases at V and 1 base at J, with 11 bases between the two ends. The germline gives CDR1 MNHEY, CDR2 SVGEGT.

The rearrangement uses TRBV5-6 and TRBJ2-2, with 7 bases matching TRBD1. This CDR3 contains 15 residues. CDR1 is SGHDT and CDR2 is YYEEEE in the germline V gene. The trim removed 4 bases at V and 4 bases at J, leaving 7 bases unmatched. CDR3 sequence reads: CASSVTGWSTGELFF. Here the CDR3 DNA reads TGTGCCAGCAGCGTGACAGGGTGGAGCACCGGGGAGCTGTTTTTT.

The rearrangement links TRBV7-9 to TRBJ2-1; D remains ambiguous. The J call may be in error: the DNA end matches TRBJ2-7 better. Germline V gene sequence: CDR1 SEHNR, CDR2 FQNEAQ (reference sequence). This CDR3 has 16 residues. Here the CDR3 reads CASSLMALGSRYEQYF. The CDR3 bases are TGTGCCAGCAGCTTAATGGCATTGGGCAGCCGATACGAGCAGTACTTC.